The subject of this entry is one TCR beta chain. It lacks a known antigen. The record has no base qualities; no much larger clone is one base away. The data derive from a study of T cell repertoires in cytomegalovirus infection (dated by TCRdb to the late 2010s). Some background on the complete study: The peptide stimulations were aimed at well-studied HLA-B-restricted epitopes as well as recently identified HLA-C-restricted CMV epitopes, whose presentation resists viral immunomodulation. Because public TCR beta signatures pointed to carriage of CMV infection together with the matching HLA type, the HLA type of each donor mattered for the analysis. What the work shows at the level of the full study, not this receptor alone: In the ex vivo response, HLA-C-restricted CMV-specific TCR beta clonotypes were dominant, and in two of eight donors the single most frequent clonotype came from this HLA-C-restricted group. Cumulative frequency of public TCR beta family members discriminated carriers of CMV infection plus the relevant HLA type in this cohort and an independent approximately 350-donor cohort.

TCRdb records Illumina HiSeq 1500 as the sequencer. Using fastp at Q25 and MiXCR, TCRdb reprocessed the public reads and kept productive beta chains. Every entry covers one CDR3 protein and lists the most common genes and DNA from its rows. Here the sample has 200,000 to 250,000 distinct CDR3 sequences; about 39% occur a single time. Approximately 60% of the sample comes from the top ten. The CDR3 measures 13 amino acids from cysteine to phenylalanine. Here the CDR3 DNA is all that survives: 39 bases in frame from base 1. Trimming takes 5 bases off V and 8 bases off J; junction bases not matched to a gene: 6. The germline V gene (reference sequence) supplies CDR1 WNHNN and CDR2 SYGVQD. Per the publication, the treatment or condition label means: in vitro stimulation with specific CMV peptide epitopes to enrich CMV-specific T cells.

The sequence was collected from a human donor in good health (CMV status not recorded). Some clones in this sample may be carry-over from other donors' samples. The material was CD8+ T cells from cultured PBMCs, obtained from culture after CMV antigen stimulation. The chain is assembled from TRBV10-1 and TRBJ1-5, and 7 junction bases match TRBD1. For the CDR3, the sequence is CASSRDSLEPQHF. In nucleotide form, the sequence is TGCGCCAGCAGTCGGGACAGTCTGGAGCCCCAGCATTTT.